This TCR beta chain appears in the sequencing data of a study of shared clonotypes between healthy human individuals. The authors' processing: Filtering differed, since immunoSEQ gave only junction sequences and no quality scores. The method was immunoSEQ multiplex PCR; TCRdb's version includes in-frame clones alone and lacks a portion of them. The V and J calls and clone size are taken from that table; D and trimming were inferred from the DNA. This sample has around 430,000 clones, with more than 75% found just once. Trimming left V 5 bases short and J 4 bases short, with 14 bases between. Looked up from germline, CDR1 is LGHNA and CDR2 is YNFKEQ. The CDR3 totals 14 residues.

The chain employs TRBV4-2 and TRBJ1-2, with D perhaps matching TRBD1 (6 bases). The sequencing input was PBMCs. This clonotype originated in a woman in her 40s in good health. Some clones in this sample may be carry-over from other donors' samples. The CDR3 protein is CASSTTQGSYGYTF. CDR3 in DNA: TGTGCCAGCAGCACAACACAGGGTAGCTATGGCTACACCTTC.